The clone carrying this T cell receptor (beta chain) was observed once. The antigen remains undetermined. As for treatment: oral pan-JAK inhibitor, 5-10 mg twice daily. Alopecia areata patients had lesional scalp punch biopsies and peripheral blood taken from them. RNA extraction and reverse transcription yielded cDNA as sequencing template. The assay was immunoSEQ multiplex PCR, and TCRdb's table has in-frame clones only and misses some. The sample shows about 150,000 clones, roughly two thirds of them seen only once. The sample comes from a study of CD8+ T cells in alopecia areata. Study-wide results and limits: Because of a solitary nonresponder, the connection of baseline CD8+ expansion to response stays uncertain.

Germline CDR1 reads GTSNPN; CDR2 reads SVGIG (reference sequence). CDR3 size: 12 residues. The V gene lost 2 bases and the J gene lost 6 bases, with 10 bases spanning the gap. The genes are TRBV30 and TRBJ1-2; maybe TRBD1 (5 bases). This receptor was obtained from a human donor with alopecia areata. The sequencing here drew on CD4+ T cells sorted from blood, taken at week 4, from a patient treated with tofacitinib. The CDR3: CAWSRGRDGYTF. The CDR3 nucleotides read TGTGCCTGGAGTAGGGGCAGAGATGGCTACACCTTC.